The present entry profiles one T cell receptor (beta chain) with its context. The sample belongs to a study of blood T cell repertoires in COVID-19. The assay was immunoSEQ multiplex PCR, and TCRdb's table has in-frame clones only and misses some. The top ten clones hold 11% of a sample with about 19,000 clones, about nine tenths of them seen once. The CDR3 is made up of 16 amino acids. CDR1 is WSHSY and CDR2 is SAAADI in the germline V gene. Deletions cut 6 bases from V and 1 base from J, with 16 bases between. The sequence was collected from a human donor in a cohort sampled during active COVID-19. The sequenced sample consisted of peripheral blood. This chain uses TRBV10-2 with TRBJ2-1, with a weak D call TRBD2 (5 bases). Here the CDR3 reads CASRTDEGLSYNEQFF. The CDR3 nucleotides read TGCGCCAGCAGAACCGACGAGGGATTATCCTACAATGAGCAGTTCTTC.